Listed below are T cell receptor beta chains from one sample, sequenced in a study of cytomegalovirus exposure and HLA in healthy donors. The assay was immunoSEQ multiplex PCR, and TCRdb's table has in-frame clones only and misses some. The table includes 150,000 to 200,000 clones, around 80% detected once. The specimen was PBMCs. The source is a woman in her twenties or thirties in good health and CMV-seropositive. Both conserved end residues are part of each CDR3. Fields, in order: D gene, V gene, CDR3 protein. The D gene is left open where the match is weak.

>NA|TRBV2
CASSEGRGPYEQYF
>TRBD2|TRBV15
CATSRARTSGSNTGELFF
>NA|TRBV5-6
CASSFGLASSYEQYF
>TRBD2|TRBV30
CAWSVLTSGSNEQFF
>NA|TRBV27
CASSLAYRATEAFF
>TRBD1|TRBV5-1
CASSFHRGQGARNTEAFF
>NA|TRBV7-2
CASSLRRAGANVLTF
>NA|TRBV5-1
CASSLALAGATEAFF
>NA|TRBV6-4
CASRLDRTYEQYF
>NA|TRBV19
CASSTTGTGSETQYF
>NA|TRBV5-1
CASSPFPGMNTEAFF
>NA|TRBV30
CARLSTGISTDTQYF
>NA|TRBV6-1
CASRMTEEGYLGYTF
>NA|TRBV2
CASRVTGPAGGYTF
>NA|TRBV27
CASQRRGSNTEAFF
>NA|TRBV10-3
CAIMGGVGYTF
>TRBD2|TRBV9
CASSVAPGLKTYEQYF
>TRBD2|TRBV5-1
CASSPNGGRATDTQYF
>NA|TRBV30
CAWTPRGVGGYTF
>NA|TRBV5-1
CASSLGHKNYGYTF
>TRBD1|TRBV29-1
CSVGRRDSNYGYTF
>NA|TRBV6-1
CASILKLRTDTQYF
>NA|TRBV7-7
CASSLDLSLAEQFF
>TRBD2|TRBV6-5
CASSLGGRLAGNEQFF
>NA|TRBV9
CASSVSPGTFQETQYF
>TRBD2|TRBV5-1
CASSLFGLAGRADTQYF
>NA|TRBV10-2
CASWEGESSYEQYF
>NA|TRBV5-7
CASSLGSRTNLEAFF
>TRBD1|TRBV13
CASSVPTGNYGYTF
>TRBD1|TRBV19
CASSGQGAMVQPQHF
>TRBD2|TRBV7-2
CASSPQPAGVGNEQFF
>TRBD2|TRBV6-5
CASSYLGLAGNEQFF
>NA|TRBV30
CAWSGGEGMNTEAFF
>NA|TRBV28
CASSRLGRRDNEQFF
>NA|TRBV30
CAWSVLGGLVFF
>NA|TRBV28
CASTRDINRTPLHF
>NA|TRBV29-1
CSAISFRTATYEQYF
>NA|TRBV30
CAGAADSNQPQHF
>NA|TRBV11-2
CASSSYRGQNTGELFF